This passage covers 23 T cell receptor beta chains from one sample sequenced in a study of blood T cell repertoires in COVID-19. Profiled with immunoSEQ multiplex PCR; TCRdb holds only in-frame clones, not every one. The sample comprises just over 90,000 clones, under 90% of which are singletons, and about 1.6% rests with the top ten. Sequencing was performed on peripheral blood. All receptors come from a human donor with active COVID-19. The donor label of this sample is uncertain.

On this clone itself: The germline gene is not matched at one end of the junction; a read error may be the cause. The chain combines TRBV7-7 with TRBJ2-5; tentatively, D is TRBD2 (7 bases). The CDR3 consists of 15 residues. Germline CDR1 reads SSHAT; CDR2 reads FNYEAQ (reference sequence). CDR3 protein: CASSDGGPMTETQYF. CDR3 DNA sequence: TGTGCTAGCAGCGACGGGGGGCCTATGACGGAGACCCAGTACTTC. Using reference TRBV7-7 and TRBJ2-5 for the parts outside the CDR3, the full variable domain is GAGVSQSPRYKVTKRGQDVTLRCDPISSHATLYWYQQALGQGPEFLTYFNYEAQPDKSGLPSDRFSAERPEGSISTLTIQRTEQRDSAMYRCASSDGGPMTETQYFGPGTRLLVL.

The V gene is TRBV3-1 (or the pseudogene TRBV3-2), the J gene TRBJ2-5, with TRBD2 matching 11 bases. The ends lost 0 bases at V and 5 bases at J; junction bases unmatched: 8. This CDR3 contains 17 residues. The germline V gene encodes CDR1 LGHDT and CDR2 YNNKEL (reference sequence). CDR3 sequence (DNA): TGTGCCAGCAGCCAAGATTCCCTAGCGGGGGGCTGGGAGACCCAGTACTTC. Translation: CASSQDSLAGGWETQYF.

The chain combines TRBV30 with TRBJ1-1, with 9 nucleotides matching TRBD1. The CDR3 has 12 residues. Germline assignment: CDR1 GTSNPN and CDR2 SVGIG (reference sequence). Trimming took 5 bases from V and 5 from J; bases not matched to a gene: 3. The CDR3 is CAWGTGRTEAFF. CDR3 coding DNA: TGTGCCTGGGGGACAGGGAGAACTGAAGCTTTCTTT. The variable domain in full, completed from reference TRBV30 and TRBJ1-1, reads SQTIHQWPATLVQPVGSPLSLECTVEGTSNPNLYWYRQAAGRGLQLLFYSVGIGQISSEVPQNLSASRPQDRQFILSSKKLLLSDSGFYLCAWGTGRTEAFFGQGTRLTVV.

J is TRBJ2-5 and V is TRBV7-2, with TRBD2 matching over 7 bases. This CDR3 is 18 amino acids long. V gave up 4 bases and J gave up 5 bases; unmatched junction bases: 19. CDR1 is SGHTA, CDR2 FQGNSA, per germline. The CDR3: CASSSQSRTRGPGETQYF. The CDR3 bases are TGTGCCAGCAGCTCCCAATCGAGGACTAGAGGGCCCGGGGAGACCCAGTACTTC.

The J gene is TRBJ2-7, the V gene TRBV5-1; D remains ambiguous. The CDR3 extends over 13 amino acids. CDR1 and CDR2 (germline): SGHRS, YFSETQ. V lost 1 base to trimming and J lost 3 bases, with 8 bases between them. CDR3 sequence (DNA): TGCGCCAGCAGCTTGTTACAGAGCTACGAGCAGTACTTC. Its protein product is CASSLLQSYEQYF.

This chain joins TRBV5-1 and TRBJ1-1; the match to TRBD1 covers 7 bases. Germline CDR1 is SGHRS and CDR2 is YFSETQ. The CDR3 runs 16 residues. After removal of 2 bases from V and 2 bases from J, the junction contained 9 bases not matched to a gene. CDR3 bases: TGCGCCAGCAGCTTCGAAACAGGGGCCCTAAACACTGAAGCTTTCTTT. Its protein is CASSFETGALNTEAFF.

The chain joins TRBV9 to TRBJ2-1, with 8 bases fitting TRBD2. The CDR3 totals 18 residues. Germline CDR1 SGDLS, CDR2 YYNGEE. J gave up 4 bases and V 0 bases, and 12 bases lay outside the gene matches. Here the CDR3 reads CASSVEQRGPETYNEQFF. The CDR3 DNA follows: TGTGCCAGCAGCGTAGAGCAGCGGGGGCCGGAAACATACAATGAGCAGTTCTTC.

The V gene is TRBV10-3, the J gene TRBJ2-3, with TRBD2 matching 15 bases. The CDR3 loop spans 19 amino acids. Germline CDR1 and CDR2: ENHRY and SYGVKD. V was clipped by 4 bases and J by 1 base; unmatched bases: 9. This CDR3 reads CAISGRTSGGDSGTDTQYF. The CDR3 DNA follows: TGTGCCATCAGTGGAAGGACTAGCGGGGGGGATAGTGGCACAGATACGCAGTATTTT.

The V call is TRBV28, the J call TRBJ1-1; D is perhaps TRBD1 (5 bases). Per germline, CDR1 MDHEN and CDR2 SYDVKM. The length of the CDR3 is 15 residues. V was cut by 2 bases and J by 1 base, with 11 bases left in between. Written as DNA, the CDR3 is TGTGCCAGCAGTTTAGCGTGGGGGGAGAACACTGAAGCTTTCTTT. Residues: CASSLAWGENTEAFF.

CDR3: CASSLSAGVLYYEQFF. CDR3 bases: TGTGCCAGCAGTTTGTCAGCGGGGGTACTTTATTATGAGCAGTTCTTC. The V call is TRBV27, the J call TRBJ2-1; 8 bases agree with TRBD2. CDR3 length: 16 residues. Germline lookup yields CDR1 MNHEY and CDR2 SMNVEV (reference sequence). J lost 8 bases, V lost 3 bases, and 12 bases had no gene match.

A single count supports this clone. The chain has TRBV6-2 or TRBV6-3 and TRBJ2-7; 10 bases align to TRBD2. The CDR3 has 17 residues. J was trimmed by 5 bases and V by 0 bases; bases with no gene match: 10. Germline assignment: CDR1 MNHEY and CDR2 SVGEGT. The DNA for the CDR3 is TGTGCCAGCAGTTACTCAGGGAGACTAGCGGGTATTCACGAGCAGTACTTC. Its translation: CASSYSGRLAGIHEQYF.

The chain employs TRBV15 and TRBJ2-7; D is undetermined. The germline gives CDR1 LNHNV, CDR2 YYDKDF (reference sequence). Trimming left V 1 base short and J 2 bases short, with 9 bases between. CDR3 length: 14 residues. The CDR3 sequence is CATSRARRAYEQYF. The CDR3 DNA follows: TGTGCCACCAGCAGAGCCCGGAGAGCCTACGAGCAGTACTTC.

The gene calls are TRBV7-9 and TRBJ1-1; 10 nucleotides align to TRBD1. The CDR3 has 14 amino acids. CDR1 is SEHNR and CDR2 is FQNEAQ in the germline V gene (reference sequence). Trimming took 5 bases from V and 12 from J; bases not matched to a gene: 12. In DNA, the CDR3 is TGTGCCAGCAGCCTGGGCACCGGGACAGGGGAAACTTTCTTT. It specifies CASSLGTGTGETFF.

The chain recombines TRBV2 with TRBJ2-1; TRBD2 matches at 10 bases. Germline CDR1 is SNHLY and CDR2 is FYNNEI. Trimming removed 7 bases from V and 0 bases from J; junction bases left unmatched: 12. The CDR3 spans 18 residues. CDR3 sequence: CASTYGLAGESSYNEQFF. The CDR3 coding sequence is TGTGCCAGCACGTATGGGCTAGCGGGGGAAAGCTCCTACAATGAGCAGTTCTTC. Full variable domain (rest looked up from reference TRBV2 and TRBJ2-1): EPEVTQTPSHQVTQMGQEVILRCVPISNHLYFYWYRQILGQKVEFLVSFYNNEISEKSEIFDDQFSVERPDGSNFTLKIRSTKLEDSAMYFCASTYGLAGESSYNEQFFGPGTRLTVL.

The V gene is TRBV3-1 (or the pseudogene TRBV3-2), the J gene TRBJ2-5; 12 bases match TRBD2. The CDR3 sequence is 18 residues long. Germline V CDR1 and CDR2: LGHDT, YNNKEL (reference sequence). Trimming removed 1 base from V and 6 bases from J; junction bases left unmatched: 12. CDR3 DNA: TGTGCCAGCAGCCAAGTGGATCGACTAGCGGGGGTCCGACAGACCCAGTACTTC. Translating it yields CASSQVDRLAGVRQTQYF.

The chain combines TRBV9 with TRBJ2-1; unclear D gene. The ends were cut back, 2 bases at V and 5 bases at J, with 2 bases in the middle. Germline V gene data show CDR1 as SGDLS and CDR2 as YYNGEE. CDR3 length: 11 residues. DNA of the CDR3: TGTGCCAGCAGCGTTAACAATGAGCAGTTCTTC. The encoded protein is CASSVNNEQFF. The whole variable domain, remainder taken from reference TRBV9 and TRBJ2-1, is DSGVTQTPKHLITATGQRVTLRCSPRSGDLSVYWYQQSLDQGLQFLIQYYNGEERAKGNILERFSAQQFPDLHSELNLSSLELGDSALYFCASSVNNEQFFGPGTRLTVL.

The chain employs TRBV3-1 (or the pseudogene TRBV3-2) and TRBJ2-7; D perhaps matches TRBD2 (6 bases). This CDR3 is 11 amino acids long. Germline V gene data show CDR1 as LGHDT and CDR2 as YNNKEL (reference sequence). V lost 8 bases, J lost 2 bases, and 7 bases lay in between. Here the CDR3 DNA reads TGTGCCAGCCGCGGGGCCTACGAGCAGTACTTC. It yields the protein CASRGAYEQYF.

Written as DNA, the CDR3 is TGCGCCAGCAGCCAAGCCGACAGGGTCCTTTCGGACGGGGAGCTGTTTTTT. Translated, it gives CASSQADRVLSDGELFF. V is TRBV4-1 and J is TRBJ2-2; 7 bases are a match to TRBD1. This CDR3 comprises 17 residues. Germline V CDR1 and CDR2: MGHRA, YSYEKL. V trimming: 1 base; J trimming: 7 bases; junction bases outside the gene matches: 12.

The CDR3 is CASSLSIRMTTGELFF. The CDR3 nucleotides read TGTGCCAGCAGTTTATCGATTCGGATGACAACCGGGGAGCTGTTTTTT. The gene calls are TRBV27 and TRBJ2-2, with D unclear. The ends were cut back, 0 bases at V and 5 bases at J, with 13 bases in the middle. Germline V gives CDR1 MNHEY, CDR2 SMNVEV (reference sequence). The CDR3 covers 16 residues.

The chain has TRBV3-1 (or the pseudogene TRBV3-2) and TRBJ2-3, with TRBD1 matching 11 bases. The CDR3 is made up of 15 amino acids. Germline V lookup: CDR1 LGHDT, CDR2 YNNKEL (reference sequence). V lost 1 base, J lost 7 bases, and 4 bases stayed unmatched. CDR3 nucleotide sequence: TGTGCCAGCAGCCAAGCGGGACAGGGGGGAAATACGCAGTATTTT. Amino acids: CASSQAGQGGNTQYF.

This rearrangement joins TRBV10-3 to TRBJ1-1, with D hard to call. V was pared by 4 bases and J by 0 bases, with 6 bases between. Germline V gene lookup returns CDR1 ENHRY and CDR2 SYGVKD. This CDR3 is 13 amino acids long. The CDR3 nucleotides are TGTGCCATCAGTGGAGGAATGAACACTGAAGCTTTCTTT. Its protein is CAISGGMNTEAFF.

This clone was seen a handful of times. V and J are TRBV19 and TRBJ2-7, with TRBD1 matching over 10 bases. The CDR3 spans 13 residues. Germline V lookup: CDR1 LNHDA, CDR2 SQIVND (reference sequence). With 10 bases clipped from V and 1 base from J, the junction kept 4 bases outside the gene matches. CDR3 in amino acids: CATLGQGSYEQYF. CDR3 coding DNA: TGTGCCACTCTGGGACAGGGGTCCTACGAGCAGTACTTC.

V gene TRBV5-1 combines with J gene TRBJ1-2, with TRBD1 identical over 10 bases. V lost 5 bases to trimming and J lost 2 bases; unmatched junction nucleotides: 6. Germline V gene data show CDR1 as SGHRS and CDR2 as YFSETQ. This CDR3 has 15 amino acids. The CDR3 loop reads CASRAPGQGNYGYTF. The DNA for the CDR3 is TGCGCCAGCAGGGCCCCGGGACAGGGGAACTATGGCTACACCTTC.